What follows describes a single T cell receptor beta chain. Its target antigen remains unknown. No base-level quality is on record; no much larger clone is a single base apart. For sequencing of the TCRbeta CDR3 region, genomic DNA was extracted from the sorted cells. The immunoSEQ Assay was used for sequencing of TCRbeta CDR3 regions. Entries here come from immuneACCESS through TCRdb and include only in-frame sequences with V and J called. Some clones fail to appear in such tables; in the studies checked, an unresolved V gene covers under half of the shortfall, and the cause of the remainder is unknown. The sample table shows roughly 70,000 clones, and approximately 85% are seen once. Under 7.5% of the sample belongs to the ten largest clones. The CDR3 runs 16 residues from the cysteine to the phenylalanine. CDR3 DNA is the only sequence kept; it has 48 bases, read in frame from the first base. Trimming removed 0 bases from V and 10 bases from J; the gene matches leave 7 bases unexplained. For CDR1 and CDR2, the germline V gene lists KGHSH and LQKENI.

This sample is drawn from a study of OX40 agonist ivuxolimab in advanced cancers. Describing the broader study: Ivuxolimab, which targeted the costimulatory receptor OX40 (CD134), was an agonistic, fully human IgG2 monoclonal antibody. Of the roughly 51 patients in dose escalation, about 20 had hepatocellular carcinoma, some 15 had melanoma, 9 had renal cell carcinoma and 9 had head and neck cancer. Patients were allowed to have had prior anti-PD-1, anti-PD-L1 or anti-CTLA-4 therapy, and around 43% of the dose-escalation patients had been treated with checkpoint inhibitors. Peripheral TCRbeta sequencing aimed to test whether ivuxolimab altered TCR sequence diversity and caused clonal T-cell expansion. The paper reports the monotherapy dose-escalation portion (N = 52 patients) of the phase I ivuxolimab trial. Partial responses occurred in three dose-escalation patients: two with cutaneous melanoma and one with hepatocellular carcinoma. The dose-escalation cohort was roughly 80% male with a mean age of approximately 60 years, ranging from about 23 to 85. Intravenous ivuxolimab was administered to patients every 2 weeks at six dose levels: 0.01, 0.1, 0.3, 1.5, 3 and 10 mg/kg.

The trial excluded patients who had a history of autoimmune disease or who were on systemic immunosuppression. In every dose cohort, peripheral blood was drawn for TCR sequencing at baseline, cycle 4 day 1, and cycle 7 day 1. The samples were drawn from a first-in-human, open-label, multicenter phase I dose-escalation trial of ivuxolimab. Adults with locally advanced or metastatic melanoma, renal cell, hepatocellular, or head and neck squamous cell carcinoma were enrolled in the trial. Before TCR sequencing, CD4+ and CD8+ T cells were separately sorted from peripheral blood. Beyond this particular receptor, the publication reports: Clonal expansion of both CD4+ and CD8+ blood T cells was observed from baseline to week 6 at doses 0.1 to 3.0 mg/kg. Antigen specificity was not determined for the clonally expanded peripheral T cells. After ivuxolimab, more expanded clones were found on average in CD8+ T cells than in CD4+ T cells. Partial responders in the 0.1-3.0 mg/kg groups had among the lowest normalized peripheral clonal expansion, especially among CD8+ T cells. Low levels of normalized T-cell clonal expansion were also seen in some patients who did not respond.

This chain joins TRBV18 to TRBJ2-5, with TRBD2 matching 14 junction bases. The sequence came from an adult with an advanced solid tumor such as melanoma, head and neck, liver or kidney cancer. This sample comprised CD4+ or CD8+ T cells sorted from blood, obtained in a trial of the OX40 agonist ivuxolimab. This receptor carries the CDR3 CASSPPMTSGGGRQYF. The DNA sequence reads TGTGCCAGCTCACCACCGATGACTAGCGGGGGGGGTCGCCAGTACTTC.